The clone carrying this TCR beta chain has only a few counts. This sample was included in a study of blood T cell repertoires in COVID-19. Study as a whole: Acute-phase and convalescent COVID-19 samples originated in the United States, Italy and Spain. Sources were T cells, B-cell-depleted T cells, or PBMCs; the material itself was cDNA or gDNA.

The germline gives CDR1 SGHNT, CDR2 YYREEE (reference sequence). V shed 4 bases, J shed 8 bases, and the junction held 4 bases outside the gene matches. CDR3 length: 12 amino acids. In the authors' methods: Cell counts per sample came from amplifying reference gene primers. The repertoire was sequenced with immunoSEQ multiplex PCR; TCRdb's copy has only in-frame clones and lacks some. From that table come the V and J calls and clone size; the DNA was used to work out D and trimming. This sample has about 140,000 clones, with about four fifths found just once. This TCR was recovered from a woman older than 75 in a cohort sampled during active or convalescent COVID-19. The chain has TRBV5-4 and TRBJ1-2; 8 bases align to TRBD1. Source material: peripheral blood. The CDR3, as DNA: TGTGCCAGCAGCAAGGACAGGGAAGGCTACACCTTC. This sequence encodes CASSKDREGYTF.